One TCR beta chain is described in this entry. These data are taken from a study of control samples from healthy donors and cancer patients. Repertoires were generated with immunoSEQ multiplex PCR, while TCRdb's copy carries only in-frame clones and drops some. Of just over 150,000 clones in the sample, around 95% were seen once. V dropped 3 bases and J dropped 5 bases, with 14 bases sitting between them. Germline lookup yields CDR1 SGDLS and CDR2 YYNGEE. The CDR3 totals 14 residues. The sequenced sample was blood. This chain uses TRBV9 with TRBJ1-1; D perhaps matches TRBD1 (6 bases). The sequence came from a woman in her thirties or forties in good health. Here the CDR3 reads CASSEEGGGTEAFF. The DNA for the CDR3 is TGTGCCAGCAGCGAGGAGGGAGGGGGAACTGAAGCTTTCTTT.